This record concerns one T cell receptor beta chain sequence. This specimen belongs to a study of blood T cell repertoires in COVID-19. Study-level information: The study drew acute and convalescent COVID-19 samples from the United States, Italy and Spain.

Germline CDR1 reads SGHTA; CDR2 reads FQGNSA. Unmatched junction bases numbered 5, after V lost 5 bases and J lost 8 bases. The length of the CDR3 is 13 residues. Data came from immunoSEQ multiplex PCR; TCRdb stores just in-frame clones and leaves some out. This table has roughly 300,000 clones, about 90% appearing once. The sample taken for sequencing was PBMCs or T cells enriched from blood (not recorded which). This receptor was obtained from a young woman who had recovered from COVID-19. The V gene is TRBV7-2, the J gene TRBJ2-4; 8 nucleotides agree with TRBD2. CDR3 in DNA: TGTGCCAGCAGCCGACCGGGGGGGGACATTCAGTACTTC. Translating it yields CASSRPGGDIQYF.